This entry concerns a single TCR beta chain. V dropped 1 base and J dropped 8; count of bases not matched to a gene: 14. The CDR3 sequence is 17 residues long. Germline V gene sequence: CDR1 LNHNV, CDR2 YYDKDF (reference sequence). This sample is drawn from a study of T cell responses to AZD1222 COVID-19 vaccine. Data came from immunoSEQ multiplex PCR; TCRdb stores just in-frame clones and leaves some out. In the table there are 65,000 to 90,000 clones, more than 70% of which are singletons. This chain connects TRBV15 to TRBJ2-1, with 7 positions matching TRBD2. This clonotype was sampled from an adult in good health. Sequences were derived from peripheral blood, sampled on day 0 of AZD1222 vaccination. The chain's CDR3 is CATSRALPSGLTDEQFF. For the CDR3, the DNA is TGTGCCACCAGCAGAGCCCTTCCTAGCGGATTAACCGATGAGCAGTTCTTC.